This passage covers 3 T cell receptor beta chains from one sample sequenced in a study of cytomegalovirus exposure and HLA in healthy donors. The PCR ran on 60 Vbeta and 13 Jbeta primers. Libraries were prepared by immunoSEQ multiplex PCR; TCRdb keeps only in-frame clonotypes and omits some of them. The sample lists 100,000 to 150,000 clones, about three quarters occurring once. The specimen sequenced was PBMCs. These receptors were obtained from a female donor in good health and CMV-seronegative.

The CDR3 reads CASSRGTGGVEAFF. In DNA form, the CDR3 reads TGCGCCAGCAGCCGAGGGACAGGGGGGGTAGAAGCTTTCTTT. The chain carries TRBV5-1 and TRBJ1-1, with 11 nucleotides matching TRBD1. CDR3 size: 14 residues. Looked up from germline, CDR1 is SGHRS and CDR2 is YFSETQ. V shed 4 bases, J shed 8 bases, and the junction held 7 bases outside the gene matches.

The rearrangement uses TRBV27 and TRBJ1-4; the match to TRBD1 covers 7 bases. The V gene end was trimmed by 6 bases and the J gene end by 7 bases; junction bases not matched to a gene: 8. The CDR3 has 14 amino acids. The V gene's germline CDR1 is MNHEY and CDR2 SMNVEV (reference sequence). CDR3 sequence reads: CASRASGGAEKLFF. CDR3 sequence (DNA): TGTGCCAGCAGAGCCTCAGGGGGAGCTGAAAAACTGTTTTTT.

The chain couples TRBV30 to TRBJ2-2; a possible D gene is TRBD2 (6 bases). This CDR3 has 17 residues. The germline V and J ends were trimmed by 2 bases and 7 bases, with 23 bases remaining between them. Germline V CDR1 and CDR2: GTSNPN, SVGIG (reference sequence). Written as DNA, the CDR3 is TGTGCCTGGAGTTACTGGCCCATGGGGAGGCGAGACGGGGAGCTGTTTTTT. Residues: CAWSYWPMGRRDGELFF.